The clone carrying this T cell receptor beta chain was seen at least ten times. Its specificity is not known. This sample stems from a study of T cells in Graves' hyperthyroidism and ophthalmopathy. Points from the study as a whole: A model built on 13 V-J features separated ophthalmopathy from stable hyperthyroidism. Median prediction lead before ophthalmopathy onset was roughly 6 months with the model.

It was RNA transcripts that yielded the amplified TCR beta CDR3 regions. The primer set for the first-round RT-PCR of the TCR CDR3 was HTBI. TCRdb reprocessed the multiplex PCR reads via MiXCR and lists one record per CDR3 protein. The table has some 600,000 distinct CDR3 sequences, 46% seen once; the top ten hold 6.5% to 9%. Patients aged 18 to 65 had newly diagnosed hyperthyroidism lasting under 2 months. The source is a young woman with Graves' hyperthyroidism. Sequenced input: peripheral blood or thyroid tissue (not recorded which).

The CDR3 coding sequence is TGTGCCAGCAGTGAAGAGGGACCGAATCAGCCCCAGCATTTT. The encoded protein is CASSEEGPNQPQHF. The V gene is TRBV2, the J gene TRBJ1-5; maybe TRBD1 (5 bases). The germline V gene has CDR1 SNHLY and CDR2 FYNNEI. The CDR3 has 14 residues. The germline V and J ends were trimmed by 1 base and 4 bases, with 8 bases remaining between them.